The 14 T cell receptor beta chains in this list originate from one sample, sequenced in a study of T cell responses to AZD1222 COVID-19 vaccine. TCRdb's copy holds only in-frame clones and misses some; the assay was immunoSEQ multiplex PCR. The sample carries roughly 130,000 clones, about 89% recorded once. This material consisted of peripheral blood, taken 28 days after the second dose of the MenACWY control vaccine. These TCRs come from an adult who received the MenACWY meningococcal vaccine as a control.

This chain connects TRBV19 to TRBJ1-5, with TRBD1 as a possible D gene (5 bases). V was pared by 0 bases and J by 6 bases, with 12 bases between. Per germline, CDR1 LNHDA and CDR2 SQIVND (reference sequence). The CDR3 consists of 15 residues. Here the CDR3 DNA reads TGTGCCAGTAGTATAGATGAGAGGGGACGTCAGCCCCAGCATTTT. Its protein product is CASSIDERGRQPQHF. The full variable domain, with the rest looked up from reference TRBV19 and TRBJ1-5, is DGGITQSPKYLFRKEGQNVTLSCEQNLNHDAMYWYRQDPGQGLRLIYYSQIVNDFQKGDIAEGYSVSREKKESFPLTVTSAQKNPTAFYLCASSIDERGRQPQHFGDGTRLSIL.

This chain joins TRBV25-1 and TRBJ1-2, with a tentative D call TRBD1 (5 bases). The CDR3 contains 17 residues. The ends were cut back, 1 base at V and 8 bases at J, with 23 bases in the middle. CDR1 and CDR2 (germline): MGHDK, SYGVNS. CDR3 in amino acids: CASSESLHRNEAGGYTF. CDR3 sequence (DNA): TGTGCCAGCAGTGAATCCCTCCACAGGAACGAAGCGGGGGGCTACACCTTC.

V gene TRBV6-5 combines with J gene TRBJ2-4, with D possibly TRBD2 on 6 matching bases. Between the trimmed V and J ends, which lost 0 bases and 6 bases, there was a span of 9 bases. CDR3 length: 14 amino acids. In germline, CDR1 is MNHEY, CDR2 SVGAGI. CDR3 sequence (DNA): TGTGCCAGCAGTTACTCGGGGGGTGGAAACATTCAGTACTTC. Translating it yields CASSYSGGGNIQYF.

The rearrangement uses TRBV6-2 or TRBV6-3 and TRBJ2-5, with a weak D call TRBD1 (5 bases). The CDR3 length is 15 residues. Trimming took off 5 bases at V and 2 bases at J, with 15 bases between the two ends. Looked up from germline, CDR1 is MNHEY and CDR2 is SVGEGT. The CDR3 DNA reads TGTGCCAGCAGTCCAAACACAGGTTTTCAAGAGACCCAGTACTTC. Encoded protein: CASSPNTGFQETQYF.

This clone was picked up one time. The chain carries TRBV7-2 and TRBJ2-1; D is uncertain. The germline CDR1 and CDR2 sequences are SGHTA and FQGNSA. V was clipped by 7 bases and J by 9 bases, with 16 bases between them. The CDR3 covers 13 residues. The CDR3 loop reads CASTFQGGSEQFF. CDR3 in DNA: TGTGCCAGCACATTTCAAGGCGGCAGTGAGCAGTTCTTC.

The chain has TRBV19 and TRBJ2-7, with 11 positions matching TRBD2. The CDR3 is 12 residues long. Germline V gene data show CDR1 as LNHDA and CDR2 as SQIVND (reference sequence). Trimming removed 11 bases from V and 4 bases from J; junction bases left unmatched: 4. The CDR3 here is CASGTSGYEQYF. CDR3 DNA sequence: TGTGCCTCCGGGACTAGCGGTTACGAGCAGTACTTC.

V and J are TRBV6-5 and TRBJ2-7; TRBD1 or TRBD2 may be the D gene (5 bases each). The V gene's germline CDR1 is MNHEY and CDR2 SVGAGI. The CDR3 is 15 residues long. In DNA, the CDR3 is TGTGCAACCAGCAGGGAGCGGACCGTCCCCTACGAGCAGTACTTC. It translates to CATSRERTVPYEQYF.

The chain carries TRBV18 and TRBJ2-7; 7 nucleotides match TRBD1. The CDR3 spans 14 residues. Per the germline V gene, CDR1 is KGHSH and CDR2 is LQKENI. J was trimmed by 0 bases and V by 3 bases; bases with no gene match: 2. DNA of the CDR3: TGTGCCAGCTCACCTGGACAGGACTCCTACGAGCAGTACTTC. Translated: CASSPGQDSYEQYF.

V usage is TRBV11-2 and J usage is TRBJ2-5; 12 bases are a match to TRBD2. The CDR3 loop spans 15 amino acids. The junction had 5 bases not matched to a gene; V was cut back by 5 bases and J by 4 bases. Germline V gene data show CDR1 as SGHAT and CDR2 as FQNNGV. Written as DNA, the CDR3 is TGTGCCAGCAGCCTAGCGGGAGGGGAGGTAGAGACCCAGTACTTC. This sequence encodes CASSLAGGEVETQYF.

The rearrangement uses TRBV10-2 and TRBJ1-1, with 9 bases that match TRBD1. V lost 2 bases and J lost 7; bases outside the gene matches: 8. The CDR3 runs to 15 residues. CDR1 WSHSY and CDR2 SAAADI come from the germline V gene. CDR3 DNA: TGCGCCAGCAGTGAGGATGACAGGGGGTATGGTGAAGCTTTCTTT. Its protein product is CASSEDDRGYGEAFF.

V and J are TRBV29-1 and TRBJ2-3; possible D gene TRBD1, 6 bases. The CDR3 totals 13 residues. Trimming left V 8 bases short and J 6 bases short, with 18 bases between. Germline CDR1 reads SQVTM; CDR2 reads ANQGSEA. The CDR3 here is CSMDSSTFDTQYF. The CDR3, as DNA: TGCAGCATGGACAGTTCCACGTTTGATACGCAGTATTTT.

The chain couples TRBV9 to TRBJ1-5; 7 bases align to TRBD1. V lost 0 bases and J lost 2; bases outside the gene matches: 2. Germline V gene sequence: CDR1 SGDLS, CDR2 YYNGEE. The CDR3 totals 15 residues. The CDR3 sequence: CASSVEGGGNQPQHF. The CDR3 DNA sequence: TGTGCCAGCAGCGTAGAAGGGGGCGGCAATCAGCCCCAGCATTTT.

The sample holds a few counts of this clone. The genes are TRBV7-3 and TRBJ2-2; D possibly corresponds to TRBD1 (5 bases). Trimming removed 5 bases at V and 4 bases at J, with 20 bases between. Germline V gene data show CDR1 as SGHTA and CDR2 as FQGTGA. CDR3 length equals 17 residues. In DNA, the CDR3 is TGTGCCAGCAGCCTCCGTGCGCAGGGTATGGGCACCGGGGAGCTGTTTTTT. Amino acid sequence: CASSLRAQGMGTGELFF.

This chain connects TRBV7-2 to TRBJ1-2, with D tentatively TRBD1 (5 bases). The V end was cut by 2 bases, the J end by 2 bases, with 15 bases between. The CDR3 has 16 amino acids. CDR1 and CDR2 from the germline V gene are SGHTA and FQGNSA. The CDR3 sequence is CASSLPGHSANYGYTF. CDR3 coding DNA: TGTGCCAGCAGCTTACCCGGACACTCGGCAAACTATGGCTACACCTTC.